Sequencing of this T cell receptor beta chain was carried out in a study of blood T cell repertoires in COVID-19 (dated by TCRdb to 2018 to 2021). Background on the whole study: Collaborator samples came from the United States, Italy and Spain and covered acute and convalescent phases of COVID-19. The prospective study material was composed of cDNA or gDNA derived from T cells, B-cell-depleted T cells, or PBMCs. Subjects who had been exposed to COVID-19, were actively infected with it, or had recovered from it provided the deeply sampled blood TCRbeta repertoires that made up the dataset. A freely available public database, intended as a resource for researchers studying the immune response to SARS-CoV-2, is where the repertoires were released. The samples were drawn from the first 160 participants of the ongoing ImmuneRACE study and from 1,254 subjects provided by 6 global collaborators. Nearly every sample came with metadata listing a de-identified subject ID, COVID-19 status, age in years and sex. Where available, HLA class I and class II types were obtained from metadata supplied by the sample provider rather than from assay-based typing.

The full study reports these points: The quantity of clinical and demographic metadata differed by source and by participant and was supplied without curation.

Sequences LNHDA (CDR1) and SQIVND (CDR2) are obtained from the germline V gene (reference sequence). V drops 0 bases and J drops 5 bases, leaving 8 bases in between. The CDR3 starts with the cysteine, ends with the phenylalanine, and has 14 residues. The retained sequence is limited to the CDR3, 42 bases, with the frame set at the first base. Participants in the prospective study were enrolled through a virtual design, were aged about 18 to 100 years, and lived in fewer than 30 United States geographic areas. In the prospective study, participants were assigned to cohorts based on the clinical history participants reported in a screening survey and a study questionnaire. Exposed participants had been in contact with someone with a PCR-confirmed or clinician-diagnosed COVID-19 case within 2 weeks of study entry. Mobile phlebotomists in the prospective study collected whole blood, serum and a nasopharyngeal or oropharyngeal swab from every participant. Over a roughly 2-month period, participants in the prospective study had the option of providing additional blood draws and questionnaires. Blood samples from the prospective study were shipped frozen or at room temperature prior to DNA extraction.

TCRbeta CDR3 regions were amplified from genomic DNA using the immunoSEQ Assay, a bias-controlled multiplex PCR. As for the original processing: The number of nucleated cells in each sample was estimated by amplification of reference gene primers within the assay. To quantify the absolute abundance of each unique TCRbeta CDR3 rearrangement, sequence reads were collapsed and filtered. For each sample, productive Simpson clonality was calculated as the square root of Simpson's diversity index over productive rearrangements. TCRdb holds this immuneACCESS table with in-frame rearrangements only. Some clones are missing; in checked studies, unresolved V genes explain under half, and the rest has no known cause. The V and J calls and the clone size are those of that table, but D and trimming were determined from the DNA. The sample has some 300,000 clones on record, 85% to 90% of them singletons. The top ten hold roughly 2.9% of the sample.

Only one count was recorded for this clone. The antigen it binds to is not known. Qualities for individual bases were not recorded, and no much larger clone is one base off. Sequencing used PBMCs or T cells enriched from blood (not recorded which). This chain is built from TRBV19 and TRBJ2-1, with the D gene not confidently named. The TCR sequence derives from a woman in her 50s who had been exposed to COVID-19. The nucleotides are TGTGCCAGTAGTATAGAGTACAGCCACAATGAGCAGTTCTTC. Translated, this gives CASSIEYSHNEQFF.